Sequencing of this TCR beta chain was carried out in a study of shared T cell receptors in the human thymus. The length of the CDR3 is 14 residues. The V gene lost 4 bases and the J gene lost 6 bases, with 17 bases spanning the gap. Germline CDR1 is SGHRS and CDR2 is YFSETQ. The data were produced by immunoSEQ multiplex PCR, yet TCRdb's version contains in-frame clones alone and is incomplete. The sample carries hundreds of thousands of clones, around three quarters recorded once. These same data were also listed under a study on human thymus T cells. That work adds: Samples came from healthy Finnish infants during open corrective cardiac surgery.

The specimen sequenced was thymocytes. The clonotype was recovered from a boy less than two years old with a congenital heart defect. The chain employs TRBV5-1 and TRBJ2-7; D perhaps matches TRBD2 (5 bases). The CDR3 DNA is TGCGCCAGCAGCCCCGGGGAAGTCCCCCTCGAGCAGTACTTC. Protein: CASSPGEVPLEQYF.